The 29 T cell receptor beta chains below come from one sample, sequenced in a study of shared clonotypes between healthy human individuals. Repertoires were generated with immunoSEQ multiplex PCR, while TCRdb's copy carries only in-frame clones and drops some. In the table there are over 850,000 clones, approximately 80% of which are singletons. Sequencing was done on a sample of memory CD4+ T cells from PBMCs. Noted subset: CD45RA-negative fraction. These receptors were obtained from a man aged 18 to 30 in good health. Some clones in this sample may be carry-over from other donors' samples.

In this sample, this clone turned up a few times. This chain joins TRBV7-2 and TRBJ1-1; D not certain. Between the trimmed V and J ends, which lost 2 bases and 1 base, there was a span of 8 bases. The CDR3 runs to 14 residues. Germline CDR1 SGHTA, CDR2 FQGNSA. The CDR3 here is CASSLWAGNTEAFF. The CDR3 DNA is TGTGCCAGCAGCTTATGGGCGGGGAACACTGAAGCTTTCTTT.

The V gene is TRBV10-3, the J gene TRBJ1-2; TRBD1 is a possible D gene (5 bases). This CDR3 region has 16 residues. Germline V gene lookup returns CDR1 ENHRY and CDR2 SYGVKD. Trimming removed 8 bases at V and 7 bases at J, with 26 bases between. The CDR3 reads CAISPGLGPEGRGYTF. CDR3 nucleotides: TGTGCCATCTCTCCTGGGTTGGGGCCCGAGGGTCGTGGCTACACCTTC.

Of note for this clone: This sample includes further DNA sequences coding for the same CDR3. The chain combines TRBV28 with TRBJ2-2, with 8 bases identical to TRBD2. The CDR3 is 14 amino acids. With V trimmed by 6 bases and J by 6 bases, 6 bases remained unmatched. From germline, CDR1 is MDHEN and CDR2 SYDVKM. CDR3 amino acids: CASSPAGAPGELFF. The CDR3 DNA sequence: TGTGCCAGCAGCCCAGCGGGAGCCCCCGGGGAGCTGTTTTTT.

The chain links TRBV5-4 to TRBJ2-2; 12 bases fit TRBD2. Germline V gives CDR1 SGHNT, CDR2 YYREEE (reference sequence). V was pared by 4 bases and J by 1 base, with 2 bases of the junction left unmatched. The CDR3 is 16 amino acids. The DNA of the CDR3 is TGTGCCAGCAGCACGGGACTAGCGGGGAACACCGGGGAGCTGTTTTTT. It is translated as CASSTGLAGNTGELFF.

The rearrangement uses TRBV7-9 and TRBJ2-5, with D perhaps TRBD1 (6 bases). In germline, CDR1 is SEHNR, CDR2 FQNEAQ (reference sequence). The germline V and J ends were trimmed by 7 bases and 5 bases, with 11 bases remaining between them. This CDR3 spans 12 amino acids. The CDR3 DNA follows: TGTGCCAGCATCCGGGACACGGAGACCCAGTACTTC. Protein product: CASIRDTETQYF.

This clone showed up many times. The CDR3, as DNA: TGTGCCAGCAGCTGGGGGAAAGCCAAAAACATTCAGTACTTC. This codes for CASSWGKAKNIQYF. The chain has TRBV11-2 and TRBJ2-4; the D gene could be TRBD1 or TRBD2 (5 bases each). Trimming shortened V by 4 bases and J by 0 bases, and 7 bases separated the two germline ends. The CDR3 covers 14 residues. Germline V gene sequence: CDR1 SGHAT, CDR2 FQNNGV.

The genes are TRBV7-2 and TRBJ1-2; 7 bases map to TRBD1. Germline values: CDR1 SGHTA, CDR2 FQGNSA. There are 12 residues in the CDR3. Germline trimming cut 7 bases from V and 6 bases from J; bases unmatched to any gene: 5. The CDR3 DNA sequence: TGTGCCAGCACCCGACAGGGCAATGGCTACACCTTC. This sequence encodes CASTRQGNGYTF.

In this sample, this clone turned up once. The rearrangement links TRBV9 to TRBJ1-2; 7 positions agree with TRBD1. V trimming: 0 bases; J trimming: 7 bases; junction bases outside the gene matches: 9. The CDR3 runs 15 residues. Germline V gene data show CDR1 as SGDLS and CDR2 as YYNGEE. The CDR3 DNA reads TGTGCCAGCAGCGTAGATAACAGGGGAACATTTGGCTACACCTTC. It is translated as CASSVDNRGTFGYTF.

The V gene is TRBV7-6, the J gene TRBJ2-5; D is possibly TRBD1 (6 bases). V was pared by 4 bases and J by 4 bases, with 19 bases between. The CDR3 runs to 16 residues. Germline V CDR1 and CDR2: SGHVS, FNYEAQ. CDR3 region: CASSYGLQGRGETQYF. For the CDR3, the DNA is TGTGCCAGCAGCTATGGCCTCCAGGGGAGAGGAGAGACCCAGTACTTC. The full variable domain, completed using reference TRBV7-6 and TRBJ2-5, is GAGVSQSPRYKVTKRGQDVALRCDPISGHVSLYWYRQALGQGPEFLTYFNYEAQQDKSGLPNDRFSAERPEGSISTLTIQRTEQRDSAMYRCASSYGLQGRGETQYFGPGTRLLVL.

The chain uses TRBV10-3 and TRBJ2-2; D may correspond to TRBD1 or TRBD2 (5 bases each). Germline CDR1 and CDR2: ENHRY and SYGVKD. CDR3 size: 15 residues. Trimming stripped 3 bases from V and 0 bases from J, with 8 bases between. CDR3 nucleotides: TGTGCCATCAGTGACCTGGGACCGAACACCGGGGAGCTGTTTTTT. Residues: CAISDLGPNTGELFF.

The table lists this clone with a few counts. The V call is TRBV28, the J call TRBJ1-5; D uncertain. Germline V gene sequence: CDR1 MDHEN, CDR2 SYDVKM. The V end lost 1 base, the J end lost 4 bases, and 5 bases lay between the germline ends. This CDR3 region has 13 residues. As DNA, the CDR3 is TGTGCCAGCAGTTTATTAAGGAATCAGCCCCAGCATTTT. It is translated as CASSLLRNQPQHF.

CDR3: CASSSGQGARINTEAFF. For the CDR3, the DNA is TGCGCCAGCAGCTCGGGACAGGGGGCGCGTATTAACACTGAAGCTTTCTTT. The chain is built from TRBV5-1 and TRBJ1-1, with 12 nucleotides matching TRBD1. Germline V gene lookup returns CDR1 SGHRS and CDR2 YFSETQ. There are 17 residues in the CDR3. Trimming removed 3 bases from V and 2 bases from J; junction bases left unmatched: 8.

On this clone itself: Distinct nucleotide sequences in the sample also encode this CDR3. The chain links TRBV9 to TRBJ2-3, with TRBD2 matching 13 bases. This CDR3 has 16 residues. V gave up 0 bases and J gave up 7 bases; unmatched junction bases: 5. Germline-derived CDR1 and CDR2 are SGDLS and YYNGEE. The CDR3 loop reads CASSVGGLAGLNTQYF. Here the CDR3 DNA reads TGTGCCAGCAGCGTAGGGGGACTAGCGGGACTAAATACGCAGTATTTT.

The J gene is TRBJ2-7, the V gene TRBV5-1; 8 bases line up with TRBD2. This CDR3 contains 15 residues. The germline CDR1 and CDR2 sequences are SGHRS and YFSETQ. Germline trimming cut 4 bases from V and 1 base from J; bases unmatched to any gene: 7. CDR3 region: CASSASGSRSYEQYF. The CDR3 DNA reads TGCGCCAGCAGCGCGAGCGGGAGTCGGTCCTACGAGCAGTACTTC. The whole variable domain, filled in from reference TRBV5-1 and TRBJ2-7, reads KAGVTQTPRYLIKTRGQQVTLSCSPISGHRSVSWYQQTPGQGLQFLFEYFSETQRNKGNFPGRFSGRQFSNSRSEMNVSTLELGDSALYLCASSASGSRSYEQYFGPGTRLTVT.

DNA of the CDR3: TGTGCCACCAGCAGAGTAAAACTGGCTAGCGGGCTACCCTACAATGAGCAGTTCTTC. Protein product: CATSRVKLASGLPYNEQFF. The V gene is TRBV15, the J gene TRBJ2-1, with 8 bases fitting TRBD2. V lost 1 base, J lost 2 bases, and 13 bases stayed unmatched. Germline V lookup: CDR1 LNHNV, CDR2 YYDKDF (reference sequence). This CDR3 contains 19 residues.

The chain combines TRBV6-5 with TRBJ2-1; D gene uncertain. The CDR3 contains 13 residues. Trimming shortened V by 5 bases and J by 5 bases, and 10 bases separated the two germline ends. Germline V gene data show CDR1 as MNHEY and CDR2 as SVGAGI. This CDR3 is CASSPPSDNEQFF. In nucleotides, the CDR3 is TGTGCCAGCAGTCCTCCCTCGGACAATGAGCAGTTCTTC.

The chain has TRBV7-8 and TRBJ2-7; 8 positions agree with TRBD2. The germline gives CDR1 SGHVS, CDR2 FQNEAQ. The CDR3 has 16 residues. The ends lost 1 base at V and 4 bases at J; junction bases unmatched: 9. For the CDR3, the DNA is TGTGCCAGCAGCTTAGGTCGGCTAGCGGGTCCATACGAGCAGTACTTC. It specifies CASSLGRLAGPYEQYF.

This clone showed up just a few times. The chain joins TRBV25-1 to TRBJ2-1; D is tentatively TRBD1 or TRBD2 (5 bases each). V lost 5 bases, J lost 9 bases, and 17 bases lay in between. CDR1 MGHDK and CDR2 SYGVNS come from the germline V gene. The CDR3 runs to 14 residues. This chain's CDR3 is CASSRSVGDVEQFF. Here the CDR3 DNA reads TGTGCCAGCAGTCGGTCCGTGGGGGACGTTGAGCAGTTCTTC.

This chain links TRBV7-2 with TRBJ2-7, with TRBD1 matching over 11 bases. Germline CDR1 reads SGHTA; CDR2 reads FQGNSA. This CDR3 has 15 residues. After removal of 7 bases from V and 4 bases from J, the junction contained 9 bases not matched to a gene. The CDR3 region has the DNA TGTGCCAGCACCCAGGACAGGGGGCCGTCTTACGAGCAGTACTTC. This gives the protein CASTQDRGPSYEQYF.

On this clone itself: The same CDR3 is also encoded by other DNA sequences in this sample. The chain links TRBV9 to TRBJ2-1; D gene ambiguous. The germline gives CDR1 SGDLS, CDR2 YYNGEE. The germline V and J ends were trimmed by 0 bases and 0 bases, with 7 bases remaining between them. This CDR3 comprises 15 residues. The CDR3 here is CASSVGPSSYNEQFF. CDR3 sequence (DNA): TGTGCCAGCAGCGTAGGGCCCAGCTCCTACAATGAGCAGTTCTTC.

This clone was found once. CDR3 DNA: TGTGCCAGCAGGGACTACACCGGGGAGCTGTTTTTT. Amino acids: CASRDYTGELFF. The V and J genes are TRBV6-6 and TRBJ2-2; D perhaps matches TRBD2 (5 bases). V was shortened by 6 bases and J by 3 bases, with 5 bases between the two germline ends. The CDR3 is made up of 12 amino acids. The germline V gene has CDR1 MNHNY and CDR2 SVGAGI (reference sequence).

The chain uses TRBV5-6 and TRBJ2-6; possibly TRBD1 for D (5 bases). The ends were cut back, 1 base at V and 2 bases at J, with 10 bases in the middle. The germline gives CDR1 SGHDT, CDR2 YYEEEE. The CDR3 runs to 16 residues. The CDR3, as DNA: TGTGCCAGCAGCTTGACTGTGACAGCTGGGGCCAACGTCCTGACTTTC. This translates into CASSLTVTAGANVLTF.

The chain recombines TRBV7-2 with TRBJ2-7; D tentatively reads TRBD1 or TRBD2 (6 bases each). Trimming left V 1 base short and J 2 bases short, with 9 bases between. CDR1 is SGHTA, CDR2 FQGNSA, per germline. The CDR3 is 14 amino acids. The CDR3 loop is CASSLEGGTYEQYF. The CDR3 coding sequence is TGTGCCAGCAGCTTAGAGGGGGGAACCTACGAGCAGTACTTC.

This chain uses TRBV19 with TRBJ1-3; possible D gene TRBD1, 6 bases. CDR3 length: 16 residues. From germline, CDR1 is LNHDA and CDR2 SQIVND (reference sequence). Trimming stripped 7 bases from V and 0 bases from J, with 16 bases between. The CDR3 DNA follows: TGTGCCAGTACCCAACAGGGAGCCGCCTCTGGAAACACCATATATTTT. Its protein is CASTQQGAASGNTIYF.

This chain uses TRBV11-2 with TRBJ2-3; TRBD2 might be the D (5 bases). Germline values: CDR1 SGHAT, CDR2 FQNNGV. The CDR3 consists of 13 residues. The V end lost 5 bases, the J end lost 4 bases, and 10 bases lay between the germline ends. CDR3 region: CASSKEAADTQYF. The CDR3 nucleotides are TGTGCCAGCAGCAAAGAAGCGGCAGATACGCAGTATTTT.

The gene calls are TRBV7-3 and TRBJ2-1, with 15 bases fitting TRBD2. The CDR3 has 18 amino acids. The V segment lost 5 bases and the J segment 0 bases; nucleotides outside the gene matches: 5. Germline CDR1 and CDR2: SGHTA and FQGTGA. CDR3 in amino acids: CASSPGTSGRPSYNEQFF. The DNA for the CDR3 is TGTGCCAGCAGCCCTGGGACTAGCGGGAGGCCCTCCTACAATGAGCAGTTCTTC.

This chain joins TRBV2 and TRBJ2-1; the match to TRBD2 covers 11 bases. Germline CDR1 and CDR2: SNHLY and FYNNEI. Trimming at V came to 10 bases and at J to 3 bases, leaving 11 bases not matched to a gene. There are 16 residues in the CDR3. The CDR3 region has the DNA TGTGCCAACTACAACGCACTAGCGGGAGACTACAATGAGCAGTTCTTC. This sequence encodes CANYNALAGDYNEQFF.

This sequence joins TRBV15 and TRBJ1-4; D is unclear. This CDR3 contains 14 residues. With 0 bases removed from V and 5 bases from J, the gap between germline ends came to 7 bases. CDR1 and CDR2 from the germline V gene are LNHNV and YYDKDF (reference sequence). CDR3 residues: CATSREQTNEKLFF. The DNA of the CDR3 is TGTGCCACCAGCAGAGAACAGACGAATGAAAAACTGTTTTTT.

The J gene is TRBJ1-5, the V gene TRBV30; no clear D. Looked up from germline, CDR1 is GTSNPN and CDR2 is SVGIG (reference sequence). This CDR3 region has 17 residues. Deletions cut 5 bases from V and 2 bases from J, with 22 bases between. The CDR3 here is CAWSSHRTAGGNQPQHF. The CDR3 DNA is TGTGCCTGGTCTAGCCATCGGACGGCTGGGGGCAATCAGCCCCAGCATTTT.